The text below deals with one T cell receptor beta chain. Antigen: not known. Repertoires were generated with immunoSEQ multiplex PCR, while TCRdb's copy carries only in-frame clones and drops some. Of around 30,000 clones detected, around 70% appear once; the ten largest clones hold 3% to 4%. These data come from a study of vaccination effects on CD4 cells after COVID-19. On the study more broadly: It was with roughly 11 IU/ml IL-2 and about 10 ug/ml peptides that some 1.8 million PBMC per well were cultured. General study points: At late timepoints after vaccination, vaccine- and infection-induced clones shrank markedly. Convalescent patients were scarce, and early post-infection timepoints were absent.

Investigators separated out CD4+ T cells once about 10 days of culture had passed. Fresh IL-2-containing medium replaced half the medium on days 3 and 7. This CDR3 has 13 residues. Trimming cost V 6 bases and J 9 bases; bases outside gene matches: 3. The chain joins TRBV12-3 or TRBV12-4 to TRBJ1-6; TRBD1 matches 9 bases. This sequence was found in a human donor who received a COVID-19 vaccine. The sample consisted of CD4+ T cells from PBMCs cultured without peptide, taken before COVID-19 vaccination. CDR3 region: CASSPGQGSPLHF. CDR3 coding DNA: TGTGCCAGCAGCCCGGGACAGGGTTCACCCCTCCACTTT.